Listed below are T cell receptor beta chains from one sample, sequenced in a study of cytomegalovirus exposure and HLA in healthy donors. Sequencing was performed with immunoSEQ multiplex PCR; in TCRdb, only in-frame clones are kept and a portion is missing. The data show 150,000 to 200,000 clones, 80% seen once. Sequenced: PBMCs. The receptors derive from a woman between 40 and 55 years old in good health and CMV-seronegative. CDR3s include the opening cysteine and the closing phenylalanine or tryptophan. The D gene is left open where the match is weak. Not all rows give a size; the values are once, few, many and, for expanded clones, a class.

TRBV27	NA	NA	TRBJ2-5	CASSWGTSLTRETQYF	TGTGCCAGCAGTTGGGGGACAAGCCTCACGCGGGAGACCCAGTACTTC
TRBV28	NA	TRBD1	TRBJ1-2	CASSDTGTGVLGYTF	TGTGCCAGCAGTGACACCGGGACAGGGGTTCTAGGCTACACCTTC
TRBV5-1	NA	TRBD2	TRBJ2-3	CASSLAGQFTDTQYF	TGCGCCAGCAGCCTAGCGGGACAATTCACAGATACGCAGTATTTT
TRBV10-1	once	NA	TRBJ1-1	CASSYSMNTEAFF	TGCGCCAGCTCGTACAGCATGAACACTGAAGCTTTCTTT
TRBV18	few	NA	TRBJ2-3	CASSHTSGTDTQYF	TGTGCCAGCTCACACACGTCTGGCACAGATACGCAGTATTTT
TRBV11-2	few	TRBD1	TRBJ2-7	CASSSIGRGQGIPYEQYF	TGTGCCAGCAGCTCCATTGGGCGGGGACAGGGAATTCCTTACGAGCAGTACTTC
TRBV6-5	NA	NA	TRBJ2-5	CASSYSGTGGETQYF	TGTGCCAGCAGTTACTCCGGGACTGGAGGGGAGACCCAGTACTTC
TRBV27	NA	NA	TRBJ2-5	CASSPVAPPAQETQYF	TGTGCCAGCAGTCCCGTAGCCCCACCGGCCCAAGAGACCCAGTACTTC
TRBV6-6	few	NA	TRBJ1-6	CASRQHPNNSPLHF	TGTGCCAGCAGACAACACCCCAATAATTCACCCCTCCACTTT
TRBV9	few	TRBD1	TRBJ2-7	CASTPWDSDYEQYF	TGTGCCAGCACCCCCTGGGACAGCGACTACGAGCAGTACTTC
TRBV7-3	once	TRBD1	TRBJ1-1	CASSQTGGSTEAFF	TGTGCCAGCAGCCAAACAGGGGGGAGCACTGAAGCTTTCTTT
TRBV4-1	NA	TRBD1	TRBJ1-5	CASSPGTVNQPQHF	TGCGCCAGCAGCCCCGGGACAGTTAATCAGCCCCAGCATTTT
TRBV5-1	NA	TRBD2	TRBJ2-5	CASSAGLAEETQYF	TGCGCCAGCAGCGCGGGACTAGCGGAAGAGACCCAGTACTTC
TRBV5-6	once	TRBD1	TRBJ1-2	CASSLAGGIYGYTF	TGTGCCAGCAGCTTGGCAGGGGGGATCTATGGCTACACCTTC
TRBV19	NA	NA	TRBJ2-7	CASSIQGIDEQYF	TGTGCCAGTAGTATACAGGGGATCGACGAGCAGTACTTC
TRBV28	NA	NA	TRBJ1-1	CASGRISAFF	TGTGCCAGCGGGAGGATTTCGGCTTTCTTT
TRBV6-5	once	TRBD1	TRBJ1-5	CASRLTGGDNQPQHF	TGTGCCAGCAGGCTGACAGGGGGCGACAATCAGCCCCAGCATTTT
TRBV11-2	NA	NA	TRBJ2-7	CASSLEVSGGGEQYF	TGTGCCAGCAGCTTAGAGGTCTCAGGGGGAGGCGAGCAGTACTTC
TRBV9	NA	TRBD1	TRBJ2-1	CASSVGQDSYNEQFF	TGTGCCAGCAGCGTTGGACAGGACTCCTACAATGAGCAGTTCTTC
TRBV27	once	TRBD1	TRBJ1-2	CASSPGQGAYGYTF	TGTGCCAGCAGTCCCGGACAGGGGGCGTATGGCTACACCTTC
TRBV19	NA	TRBD2	TRBJ2-4	CASSIGLAGAKNIQYF	TGTGCCAGTAGTATCGGACTAGCGGGAGCCAAAAACATTCAGTACTTC
TRBV27	NA	TRBD1	TRBJ2-2	CASRKRDRYTGELFF	TGTGCCAGCAGAAAGAGGGACAGGTACACCGGGGAGCTGTTTTTT
TRBV2	NA	TRBD1	TRBJ2-7	CASNLDRGGYEQYF	TGTGCCAGCAACCTGGACAGGGGTGGCTACGAGCAGTACTTC
TRBV7-2	NA	NA	TRBJ1-5	CASSYDRLNQPQHF	TGTGCCAGCAGCTACGACAGGTTAAATCAGCCCCAGCATTTT
TRBV11-2	few	TRBD2	TRBJ2-7	CASSSGLAYEQYF	TGTGCCAGCAGCTCGGGACTAGCCTACGAGCAGTACTTC
TRBV10-3	NA	TRBD1	TRBJ1-5	CATLDRLEQPQHF	TGTGCCACCCTGGACAGGCTCGAACAGCCCCAGCATTTT
TRBV28	NA	TRBD1	TRBJ1-5	CASIRTGGYQPQHF	TGTGCCAGCATTCGGACAGGGGGTTATCAGCCCCAGCATTTT
TRBV7-2	NA	NA	TRBJ1-1	CASSPVARPGGTEAFF	TGTGCCAGCAGCCCCGTGGCCCGACCGGGGGGGACTGAAGCTTTCTTT
TRBV6-6	NA	NA	TRBJ1-2	CASTPSNYGYTF	TGTGCCAGCACCCCGTCTAACTATGGCTACACCTTC
TRBV12-5	NA	TRBD1	TRBJ2-3	CASGNERRQGAGADTQYF	TGTGCTAGTGGCAACGAAAGAAGACAGGGGGCAGGTGCAGATACGCAGTATTTT
TRBV14	NA	TRBD1	TRBJ2-2	CASSRQGGTGELFF	TGTGCCAGCAGTCGACAGGGCGGCACCGGGGAGCTGTTTTTT
TRBV7-3	NA	TRBD2	TRBJ2-5	CASSLFGRAAGETQYF	TGTGCCAGCAGCTTATTCGGGAGGGCCGCGGGGGAGACCCAGTACTTC
TRBV7-8	NA	TRBD1	TRBJ2-1	CATNGQGSEQFF	TGTGCCACTAACGGACAGGGGAGTGAGCAGTTCTTC
TRBV5-3	NA	NA	TRBJ2-7	CARSLLYEQYF	TGTGCCAGAAGCCTCCTATACGAGCAGTACTTC
TRBV5-1	NA	TRBD2	TRBJ2-1	CASSFEGGNEQFF	TGCGCCAGCAGCTTTGAGGGAGGGAATGAGCAGTTCTTC
TRBV6-6	once	NA	TRBJ1-2	CASGPPMIDSGYTF	TGTGCCAGCGGTCCCCCTATGATAGATTCCGGCTACACCTTC
TRBV2	NA	TRBD1	TRBJ1-1	CASSDVRGTEAFF	TGTGCCAGCAGTGATGTCAGGGGGACTGAAGCTTTCTTT
TRBV10-2	few	TRBD2	TRBJ2-5	CASSVGGAGEETQYF	TGCGCCAGCAGTGTAGGTGGAGCGGGGGAAGAGACCCAGTACTTC
TRBV7-3	NA	TRBD2	TRBJ2-1	CASSFPQAGAGLNEQFF	TGTGCCAGCAGCTTCCCTCAAGCGGGAGCGGGGCTAAATGAGCAGTTCTTC
TRBV21-1	NA	NA	TRBJ2-6	CASSKGQGPLGANGLTF	TGTGCCAGCAGCAAAGGCCAGGGTCCCCTTGGGGCCAACGGCCTGACTTTC
TRBV5-1	NA	TRBD1	TRBJ1-6	CASSFWTGRNSPLHF	TGCGCCAGCAGCTTCTGGACAGGCCGAAATTCACCCCTCCACTTT
TRBV9	NA	TRBD2	TRBJ2-2	CASSPRTSGRTGELFF	TGTGCCAGCAGCCCCCGGACTAGCGGGCGGACCGGGGAGCTGTTTTTT
TRBV28	NA	NA	TRBJ1-2	CAARGDNYGYTF	TGTGCCGCCCGGGGGGATAACTATGGCTACACCTTC
TRBV27	NA	TRBD2	TRBJ2-1	CASSSLAGVSYEQFF	TGTGCCAGCAGTTCTCTAGCGGGAGTTTCATATGAGCAGTTCTTC
TRBV28	NA	TRBD1	TRBJ2-7	CASSSQGQGNEQYF	TGTGCCAGCAGTTCCCAGGGACAGGGAAACGAGCAGTACTTC
TRBV5-1	few	NA	TRBJ1-6	CASSEGDTYNSPLHF	TGCGCCAGCAGCGAGGGAGACACCTATAATTCACCCCTCCACTTT
TRBV5-1	few	TRBD2	TRBJ2-1	CASSFTGGSNEQFF	TGCGCCAGCAGCTTCACGGGAGGCTCCAATGAGCAGTTCTTC
TRBV6-1	NA	NA	TRBJ1-1	CASSETGMNTEAFF	TGTGCCAGCAGTGAGACAGGCATGAACACTGAAGCTTTCTTT
TRBV28	NA	NA	TRBJ1-4	CASNQTPETEKLFF	TGTGCCAGCAATCAGACACCCGAAACAGAAAAACTGTTTTTT
TRBV5-1	NA	NA	TRBJ1-4	CASSQFGVGNEKLFF	TGCGCCAGCAGCCAGTTCGGGGTTGGAAATGAAAAACTGTTTTTT
TRBV28	NA	TRBD2	TRBJ2-1	CASSSSSGGAWNEQFF	TGTGCCAGCAGTTCCTCTAGCGGGGGGGCGTGGAATGAGCAGTTCTTC
TRBV4-2	NA	NA	TRBJ2-3	CASSQAYGGEDTQYF	TGTGCCAGCAGCCAAGCTTATGGCGGGGAAGATACGCAGTATTTT
TRBV4-3	NA	TRBD1	TRBJ2-7	CASSQTTGGDFYEQYF	TGCGCCAGCAGCCAAACGACAGGGGGTGACTTCTACGAGCAGTACTTC
TRBV28	NA	TRBD1	TRBJ1-5	CASKPHQDRVRQPQHF	TGTGCCAGCAAACCACATCAGGACAGGGTCCGTCAGCCCCAGCATTTT
TRBV11-2	NA	TRBD2	TRBJ2-5	CASSLGAGERETQYF	TGTGCCAGCAGCCTAGGTGCGGGGGAGCGGGAGACCCAGTACTTC
TRBV15	NA	TRBD2	TRBJ2-5	CATSRGGEETQYF	TGTGCCACCAGCAGGGGGGGGGAAGAGACCCAGTACTTC
TRBV10-1	NA	NA	TRBJ2-1	CASIENEQFF	TGCGCCAGCATAGAGAATGAGCAGTTCTTC
TRBV7-9	NA	NA	TRBJ1-1	CSSSLQIEAFF	TGTTCCAGCAGCTTACAGATTGAAGCTTTCTTT
TRBV27	NA	TRBD1	TRBJ2-3	CASSSYRGGTDTQYF	TGTGCCAGCAGTTCCTACAGGGGCGGCACAGATACGCAGTATTTT